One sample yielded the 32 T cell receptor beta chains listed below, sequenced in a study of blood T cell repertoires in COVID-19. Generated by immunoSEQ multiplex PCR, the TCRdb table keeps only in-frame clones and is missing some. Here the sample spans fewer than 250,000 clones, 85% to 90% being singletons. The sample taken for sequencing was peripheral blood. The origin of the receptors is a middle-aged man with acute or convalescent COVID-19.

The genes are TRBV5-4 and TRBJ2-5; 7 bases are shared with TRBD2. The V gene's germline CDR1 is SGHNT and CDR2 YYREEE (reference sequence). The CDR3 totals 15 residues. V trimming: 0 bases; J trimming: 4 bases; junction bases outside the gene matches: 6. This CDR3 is CASSLGRASGETQYF. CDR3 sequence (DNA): TGTGCCAGCAGCTTGGGCCGGGCTAGCGGAGAGACCCAGTACTTC.

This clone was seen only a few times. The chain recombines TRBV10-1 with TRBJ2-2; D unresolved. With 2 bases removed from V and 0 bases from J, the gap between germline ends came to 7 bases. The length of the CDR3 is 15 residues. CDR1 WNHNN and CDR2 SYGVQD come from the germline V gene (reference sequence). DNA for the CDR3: TGCGCCAGCAGTGAGAACCCGGCGAACACCGGGGAGCTGTTTTTT. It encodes CASSENPANTGELFF.

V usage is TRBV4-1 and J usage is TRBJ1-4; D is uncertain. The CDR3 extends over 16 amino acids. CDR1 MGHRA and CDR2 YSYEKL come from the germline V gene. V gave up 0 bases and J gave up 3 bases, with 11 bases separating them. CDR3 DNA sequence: TGCGCCAGCAGCCAAGAAACCCAGGCCTCTAATGAAAAACTGTTTTTT. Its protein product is CASSQETQASNEKLFF.

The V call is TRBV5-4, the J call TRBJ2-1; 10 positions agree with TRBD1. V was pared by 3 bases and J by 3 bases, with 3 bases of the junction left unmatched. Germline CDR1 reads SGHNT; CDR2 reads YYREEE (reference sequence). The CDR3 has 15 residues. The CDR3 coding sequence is TGTGCCAGCAGCTGGGACAGGGGCCTCTACAATGAGCAGTTCTTC. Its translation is CASSWDRGLYNEQFF.

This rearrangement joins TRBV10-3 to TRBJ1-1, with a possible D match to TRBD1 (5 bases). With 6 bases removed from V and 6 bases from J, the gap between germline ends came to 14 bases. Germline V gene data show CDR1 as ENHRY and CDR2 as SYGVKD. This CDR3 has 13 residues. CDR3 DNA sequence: TGTGCCATCAGAGCTCAGACAGACCCTGAAGCTTTCTTT. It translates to CAIRAQTDPEAFF.

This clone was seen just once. CDR3: CASSLERGSYEQYF. CDR3 coding DNA: TGTGCCAGCAGCTTAGAAAGGGGGTCCTACGAGCAGTACTTC. The J gene is TRBJ2-7, the V gene TRBV11-2; D might be TRBD1 (6 bases). This CDR3 region has 14 residues. Per the germline V gene, CDR1 is SGHAT and CDR2 is FQNNGV. V gave up 0 bases and J gave up 1 base, with 7 bases separating them.

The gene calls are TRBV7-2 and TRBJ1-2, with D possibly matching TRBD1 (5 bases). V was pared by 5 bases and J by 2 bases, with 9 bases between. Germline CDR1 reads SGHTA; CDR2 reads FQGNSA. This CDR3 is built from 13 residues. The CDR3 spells CASSPRGNYGYTF. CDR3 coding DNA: TGTGCCAGCAGCCCCCGGGGGAACTATGGCTACACCTTC.

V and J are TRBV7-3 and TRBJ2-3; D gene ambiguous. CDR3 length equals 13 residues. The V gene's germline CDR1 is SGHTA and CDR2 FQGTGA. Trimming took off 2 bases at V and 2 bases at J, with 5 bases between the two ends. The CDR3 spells CASSLDNTDTQYF. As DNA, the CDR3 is TGTGCCAGCAGCTTAGACAACACAGATACGCAGTATTTT.

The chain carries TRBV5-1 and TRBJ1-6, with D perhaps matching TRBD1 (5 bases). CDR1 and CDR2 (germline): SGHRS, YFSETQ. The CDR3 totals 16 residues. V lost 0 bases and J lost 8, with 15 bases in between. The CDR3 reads CASSLVVGARHSPLHF. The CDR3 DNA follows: TGCGCCAGCAGCTTGGTGGTAGGGGCAAGGCATTCACCCCTCCACTTT.

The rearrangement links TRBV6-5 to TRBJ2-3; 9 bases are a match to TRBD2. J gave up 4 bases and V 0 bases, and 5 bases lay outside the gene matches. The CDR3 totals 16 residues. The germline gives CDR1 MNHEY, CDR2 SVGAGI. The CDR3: CASSYSGTSYSDTQYF. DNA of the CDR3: TGTGCCAGCAGTTACTCCGGGACTAGCTATTCAGATACGCAGTATTTT.

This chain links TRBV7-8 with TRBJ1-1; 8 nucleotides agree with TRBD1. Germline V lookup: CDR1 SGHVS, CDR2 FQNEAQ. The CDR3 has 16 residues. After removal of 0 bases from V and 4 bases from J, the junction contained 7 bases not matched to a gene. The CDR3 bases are TGTGCCAGCAGCTTAGCGAACAGGGGGATCTCCACTGAAGCTTTCTTT. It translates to CASSLANRGISTEAFF.

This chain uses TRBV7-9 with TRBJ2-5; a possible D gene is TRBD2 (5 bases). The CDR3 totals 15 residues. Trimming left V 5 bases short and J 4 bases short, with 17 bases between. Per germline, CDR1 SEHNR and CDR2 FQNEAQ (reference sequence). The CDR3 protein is CASSAWSAEGETQYF. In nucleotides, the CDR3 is TGTGCCAGCAGCGCGTGGTCCGCCGAGGGAGAGACCCAGTACTTC.

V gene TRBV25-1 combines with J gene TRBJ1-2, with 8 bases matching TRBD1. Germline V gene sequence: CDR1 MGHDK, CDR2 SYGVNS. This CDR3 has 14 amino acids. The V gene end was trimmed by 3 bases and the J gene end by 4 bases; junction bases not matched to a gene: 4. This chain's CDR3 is CASSEQGASYGYTF. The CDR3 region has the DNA TGTGCCAGCAGTGAGCAGGGGGCGTCCTATGGCTACACCTTC.

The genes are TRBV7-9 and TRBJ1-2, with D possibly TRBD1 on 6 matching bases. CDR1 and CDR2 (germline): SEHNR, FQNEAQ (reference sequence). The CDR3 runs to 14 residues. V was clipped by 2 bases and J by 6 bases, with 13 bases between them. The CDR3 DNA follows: TGTGCCAGCAGCTTACTAACAGGGTTGGATGGCTACACCTTC. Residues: CASSLLTGLDGYTF.

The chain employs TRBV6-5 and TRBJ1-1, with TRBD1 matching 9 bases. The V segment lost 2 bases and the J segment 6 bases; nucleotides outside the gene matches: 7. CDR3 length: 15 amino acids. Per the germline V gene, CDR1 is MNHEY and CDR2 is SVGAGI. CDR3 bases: TGTGCCAGCAGTTACGACAGGGGGATTTTTGCTGAAGCTTTCTTT. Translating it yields CASSYDRGIFAEAFF.

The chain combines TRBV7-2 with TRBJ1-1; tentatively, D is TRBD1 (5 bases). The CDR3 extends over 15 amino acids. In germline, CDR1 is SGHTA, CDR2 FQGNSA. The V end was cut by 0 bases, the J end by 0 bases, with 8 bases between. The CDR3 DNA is TGTGCCAGCAGCTTAGCGATGACAGTGAACACTGAAGCTTTCTTT. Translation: CASSLAMTVNTEAFF.

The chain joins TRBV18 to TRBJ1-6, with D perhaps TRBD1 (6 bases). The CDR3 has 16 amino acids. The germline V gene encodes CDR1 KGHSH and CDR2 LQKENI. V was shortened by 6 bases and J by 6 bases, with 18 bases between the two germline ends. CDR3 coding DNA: TGTGCCAGCTCTTCCGGGACAAACTATTTTAATTCACCCCTCCACTTT. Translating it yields CASSSGTNYFNSPLHF.

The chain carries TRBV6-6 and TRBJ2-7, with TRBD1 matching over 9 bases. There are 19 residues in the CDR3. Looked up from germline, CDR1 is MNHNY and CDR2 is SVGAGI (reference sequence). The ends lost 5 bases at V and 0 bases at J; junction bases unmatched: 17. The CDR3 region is CASSPPLGGTGKDSYEQYF. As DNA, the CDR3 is TGTGCCAGCAGTCCCCCCCTGGGGGGGACAGGGAAAGACTCCTACGAGCAGTACTTC.

The chain's CDR3 is CASSRGDTDTQYF. CDR3 DNA: TGTGCCAGCAGCCGGGGGGACACAGATACGCAGTATTTT. V gene TRBV19 combines with J gene TRBJ2-3; 7 bases line up with TRBD2. V was pared by 9 bases and J by 2 bases, with 5 bases of the junction left unmatched. The CDR3 is 13 residues long. CDR1 is LNHDA, CDR2 SQIVND, per germline (reference sequence).

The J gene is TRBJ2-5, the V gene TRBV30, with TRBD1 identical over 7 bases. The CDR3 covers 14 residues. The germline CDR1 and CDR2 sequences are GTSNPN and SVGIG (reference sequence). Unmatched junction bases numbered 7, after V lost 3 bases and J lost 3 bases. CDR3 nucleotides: TGTGCCTGGAGCAGGGGGAACTTTAAAGAGACCCAGTACTTC. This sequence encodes CAWSRGNFKETQYF.

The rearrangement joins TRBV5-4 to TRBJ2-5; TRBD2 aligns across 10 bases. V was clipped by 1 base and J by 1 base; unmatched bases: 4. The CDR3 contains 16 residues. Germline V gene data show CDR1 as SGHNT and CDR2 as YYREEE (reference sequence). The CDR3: CASSLRSSGGQETQYF. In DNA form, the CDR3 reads TGTGCCAGCAGCTTGAGGTCTAGCGGGGGCCAAGAGACCCAGTACTTC.

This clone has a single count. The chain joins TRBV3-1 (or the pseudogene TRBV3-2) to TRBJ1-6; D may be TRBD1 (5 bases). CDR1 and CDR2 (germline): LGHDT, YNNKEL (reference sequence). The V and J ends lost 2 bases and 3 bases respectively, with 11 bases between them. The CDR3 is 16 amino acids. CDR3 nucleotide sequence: TGTGCCAGCAGCCAAATGATAGGGGTCTATAATTCACCCCTCCACTTT. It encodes CASSQMIGVYNSPLHF.

The CDR3 nucleotides are TGTGCCAGCAGAAGAGGACAGGTTGGAAAACTGTTTTTT. Residues: CASRRGQVGKLFF. J is TRBJ1-4 and V is TRBV3-1 (or the pseudogene TRBV3-2); 7 bases align to TRBD1. The germline V gene encodes CDR1 LGHDT and CDR2 YNNKEL (reference sequence). The CDR3 extends over 13 amino acids. After removal of 6 bases from V and 10 bases from J, the junction contained 8 bases not matched to a gene.

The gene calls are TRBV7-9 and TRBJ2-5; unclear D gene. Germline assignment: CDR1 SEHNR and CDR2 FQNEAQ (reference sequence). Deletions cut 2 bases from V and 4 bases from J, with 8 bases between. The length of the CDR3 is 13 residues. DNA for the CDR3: TGTGCCAGCAGCTTACCACAGATAGAGACCCAGTACTTC. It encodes CASSLPQIETQYF.

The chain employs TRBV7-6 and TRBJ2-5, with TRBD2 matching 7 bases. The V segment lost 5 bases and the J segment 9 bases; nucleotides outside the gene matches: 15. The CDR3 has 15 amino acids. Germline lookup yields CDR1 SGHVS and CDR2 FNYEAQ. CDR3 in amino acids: CASSGRLAESGAQYF. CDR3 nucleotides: TGTGCCAGCAGCGGGAGGCTAGCGGAGTCGGGGGCCCAGTACTTC.

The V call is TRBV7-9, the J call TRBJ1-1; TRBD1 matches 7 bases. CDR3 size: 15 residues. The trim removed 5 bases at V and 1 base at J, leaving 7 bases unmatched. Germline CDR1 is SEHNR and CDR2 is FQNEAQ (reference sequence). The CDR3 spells CASSGRDSSNTEAFF. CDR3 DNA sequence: TGTGCCAGCAGCGGGCGGGACAGCTCGAACACTGAAGCTTTCTTT. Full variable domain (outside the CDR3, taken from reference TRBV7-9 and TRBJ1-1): DTGVSQNPRHKITKRGQNVTFRCDPISEHNRLYWYRQTLGQGPEFLTYFQNEAQLEKSRLLSDRFSAERPKGSFSTLEIQRTEQGDSAMYLCASSGRDSSNTEAFFGQGTRLTVV.

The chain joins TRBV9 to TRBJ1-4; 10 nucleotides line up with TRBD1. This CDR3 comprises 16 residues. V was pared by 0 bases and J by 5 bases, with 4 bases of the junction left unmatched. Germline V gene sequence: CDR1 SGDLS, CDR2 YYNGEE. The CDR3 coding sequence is TGTGCCAGCAGCGTAGGAGGGGGACAGGGGAATGAAAAACTGTTTTTT. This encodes CASSVGGGQGNEKLFF.

The CDR3 nucleotides read TGTGCCAGCACCGAAGGGGGCTGGGGCACCGGGGAGCTGTTTTTT. Its translation: CASTEGGWGTGELFF. V gene TRBV27 combines with J gene TRBJ2-2, with 7 positions matching TRBD1. The J segment lost 4 bases and the V segment lost 7 bases, leaving 9 bases of the junction unmatched. CDR3 size: 15 residues. From germline, CDR1 is MNHEY and CDR2 SMNVEV (reference sequence).

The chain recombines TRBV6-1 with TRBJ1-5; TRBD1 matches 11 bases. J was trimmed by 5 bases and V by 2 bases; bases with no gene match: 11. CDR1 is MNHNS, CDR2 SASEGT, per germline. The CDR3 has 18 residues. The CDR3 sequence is CASSEYPPGQGVDQPQHF. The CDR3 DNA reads TGTGCCAGCAGTGAATACCCCCCGGGACAGGGGGTTGATCAGCCCCAGCATTTT.

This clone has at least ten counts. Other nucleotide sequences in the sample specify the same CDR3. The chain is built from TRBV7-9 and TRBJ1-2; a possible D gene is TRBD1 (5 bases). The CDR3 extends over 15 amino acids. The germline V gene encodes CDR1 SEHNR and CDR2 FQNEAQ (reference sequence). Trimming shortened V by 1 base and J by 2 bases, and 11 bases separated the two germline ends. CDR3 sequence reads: CASSLGIAGNYGYTF. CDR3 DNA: TGTGCCAGCAGCTTAGGGATTGCAGGGAACTATGGCTACACCTTC.

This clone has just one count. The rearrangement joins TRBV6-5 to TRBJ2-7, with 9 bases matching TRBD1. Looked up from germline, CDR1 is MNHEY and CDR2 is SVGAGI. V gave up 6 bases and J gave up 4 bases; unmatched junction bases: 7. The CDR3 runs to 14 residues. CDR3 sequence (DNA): TGTGCCAGCAGAACCGGGACAGGGTCATACGAGCAGTACTTC. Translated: CASRTGTGSYEQYF.

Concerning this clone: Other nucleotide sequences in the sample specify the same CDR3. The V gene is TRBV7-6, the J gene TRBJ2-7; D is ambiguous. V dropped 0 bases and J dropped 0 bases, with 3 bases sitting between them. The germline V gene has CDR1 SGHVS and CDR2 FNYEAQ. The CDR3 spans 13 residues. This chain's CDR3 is CASSLASSYEQYF. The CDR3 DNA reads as TGTGCCAGCAGCTTAGCTAGCTCCTACGAGCAGTACTTC.